The text below deals with one T cell receptor beta chain. The antigen remains unidentified. These data are taken from a study of CD8+CD57+ T cells in acquired aplastic anemia. Study as a whole: Sorted cells (CD4+ and CD8+) yielded DNA amounts that averaged approximately 3.2 ug. Healthy donors yielded roughly 9.9 million CD4+ cell reads on average. Study findings and constraints: Shared by patients and controls, twenty-nine CD8+ CDR3s were abundant in patients. Significance was not reached for CD8+ Simpson's diversity between patients and controls.

The CDR3 has 13 residues. Between the trimmed V and J ends, which lost 8 bases and 0 bases, there was a span of 13 bases. The germline V gene has CDR1 DFQATT and CDR2 SNEGSKA (reference sequence). Genomic DNA, the template, was used for profiling of the TCR beta VDJ and CDR3. MiXCR, applied by TCRdb to the reads, yields one record per CDR3 protein. The table lists about 210,000 distinct CDR3 sequences, roughly 57% of them singletons. The J gene is TRBJ1-1, the V gene TRBV20-1; unclear D gene. The TCR was taken from a human donor in good health. What was sequenced was sorted CD4+, CD8+, or CD8+CD57+ T cells (not recorded which) from PBMCs. In DNA, the CDR3 is TGCAGTTTACGTCCGAGCCTGAACACTGAAGCTTTCTTT. Amino acids: CSLRPSLNTEAFF.